The clone carrying this T cell receptor (beta chain) was found many times. What it binds is unknown. The CDR3 loop spans 10 amino acids. V was trimmed by 11 bases and J by 5 bases, leaving 8 bases between them. The sample is drawn from a study of molecular identifiers for immune sequencing clone quantification. Study observations and caveats: Over 99% of effector molecules, but under 1% in naive cells, were held by clones with more than 20 RNA copies.

Bulk libraries came from a prior protocol with listed TCR primers. Each CDR3 protein is one row after TCRdb ran MiXCR on the PCR reads. This table has 490,000 or so distinct CDR3 sequences, about a fifth appearing once. Sequenced sample: naive CD8+ T cells from blood, with Jurkat cell RNA spiked in. The subset: FACS-sorted CD8+CD4-CCR7+CD45RA+ naive T cells. This clonotype originated in a human donor in good health. Some libraries in this study had Jurkat cell RNA spiked in. V gene TRBV12-3 or TRBV12-4 combines with J gene TRBJ2-3; D tentatively reads TRBD1 or TRBD2 (6 bases each). The CDR3 DNA reads as TGTGCCGGGGGGCAAGATACGCAGTATTTT. Translated, it gives CAGGQDTQYF.